The 31 T cell receptor beta chains presented below share a single source sample, sequenced in a study of identical twins. TCRdb fed the 5' RACE reads into MiXCR, producing one record per CDR3 protein. Of about 530,000 distinct CDR3 sequences listed, 20% to 25% are singletons. A further study also used this sample, focusing on yellow fever vaccine responses in identical twins.

Sample: CD4+ T cells sorted from blood. All receptors come from a woman between 18 and 29 years old in good health.

The genes are TRBV20-1 and TRBJ1-2; D possibly corresponds to TRBD1 (5 bases). Trimming left V 4 bases short and J 7 bases short, with 13 bases between. CDR1 and CDR2 from the germline V gene are DFQATT and SNEGSKA (reference sequence). The CDR3 length is 12 residues. CDR3: CSATGQGLGYTF. CDR3 sequence (DNA): TGCAGTGCTACGGGGCAGGGTCTTGGCTACACCTTC.

The sample holds a few counts of this clonotype. V and J are TRBV4-1 and TRBJ1-1; no definite D call. Germline CDR1 reads MGHRA; CDR2 reads YSYEKL. Trimming pared 2 bases from V and 1 base from J, leaving 14 bases between. The CDR3 is 16 residues long. The CDR3 spells CASSQTNLGWNTEAFF. CDR3 DNA sequence: TGCGCCAGCAGCCAAACAAACTTAGGGTGGAACACTGAAGCTTTCTTT.

Turning to this clonotype: A junction boundary mismatches the germline segment, possibly from a read error. The chain links TRBV29-1 to TRBJ2-5; D unresolved. Germline CDR1 SQVTM, CDR2 ANQGSEA. CDR3 length: 10 residues. CDR3 nucleotides: TGCAGCGCTGAACAAGAGACCCAGTACTTC. Translated: CSAEQETQYF.

This clonotype was seen a few times. The chain is built from TRBV20-1 and TRBJ2-1, with D perhaps matching TRBD1 (5 bases). CDR1 and CDR2 from the germline V gene are DFQATT and SNEGSKA (reference sequence). V lost 3 bases and J 0 bases, leaving 12 bases between the germline ends. The CDR3 runs 15 residues. The CDR3 DNA reads TGCAGTGCTAGTTACAGGTCGAGCTCCTACAATGAGCAGTTCTTC. Its protein is CSASYRSSSYNEQFF.

This clonotype has only a few counts. V and J are TRBV4-2 and TRBJ1-5, with TRBD1 as a possible D gene (5 bases). Per the germline V gene, CDR1 is LGHNA and CDR2 is YNFKEQ. This CDR3 is 17 amino acids long. With 0 bases removed from V and 1 base from J, the gap between germline ends came to 13 bases. The CDR3 sequence is CASSQEGGGGSNQPQHF. CDR3 coding DNA: TGTGCCAGCAGCCAAGAAGGCGGGGGGGGAAGCAATCAGCCCCAGCATTTT.

This clonotype came up a few times. The chain couples TRBV11-2 to TRBJ2-2; D remains unclear. V was pared by 6 bases and J by 0 bases, with 14 bases between. The CDR3 sequence is 16 residues long. Germline V gene data show CDR1 as SGHAT and CDR2 as FQNNGV. CDR3: CASSQRLGSNTGELFF. In nucleotides, the CDR3 is TGTGCCAGCAGTCAACGACTGGGTTCGAACACCGGGGAGCTGTTTTTT.

The rearrangement uses TRBV9 and TRBJ1-4; D remains ambiguous. The CDR3 totals 15 residues. V was shortened by 0 bases and J by 7 bases, with 13 bases between the two germline ends. Germline CDR1 is SGDLS and CDR2 is YYNGEE. The CDR3 loop is CASSVEAGRREKLFF. CDR3 coding DNA: TGTGCCAGCAGCGTAGAGGCAGGACGTCGTGAAAAACTGTTTTTT.

This clonotype has a handful of counts. CDR3 DNA sequence: TGTGCCACCAAATGGGCCGGCGTGAACACTGAAGCTTTCTTT. This encodes CATKWAGVNTEAFF. V gene TRBV7-9 combines with J gene TRBJ1-1; no clear D gene. V was trimmed by 10 bases and J by 0 bases, leaving 15 bases between them. Germline V gene data show CDR1 as SEHNR and CDR2 as FQNEAQ (reference sequence). CDR3 length: 14 amino acids.

This clonotype was seen a handful of times. The chain carries TRBV5-1 and TRBJ2-1; 7 nucleotides agree with TRBD2. This CDR3 region has 16 residues. CDR1 and CDR2 (germline): SGHRS, YFSETQ. Unmatched junction bases numbered 7, after V lost 0 bases and J lost 4 bases. The CDR3 region is CASSLAASGPYNEQFF. The CDR3 DNA reads TGCGCCAGCAGCTTGGCCGCTAGCGGCCCATACAATGAGCAGTTCTTC.

A few counts support this clonotype. V is TRBV28 and J is TRBJ2-5; 7 positions match TRBD2. CDR1 MDHEN and CDR2 SYDVKM come from the germline V gene. With 6 bases clipped from V and 7 bases from J, the junction kept 8 bases outside the gene matches. The CDR3 contains 13 residues. This CDR3 is CASRERGPGTQYF. The CDR3 DNA sequence: TGTGCCAGCAGGGAGCGGGGACCCGGGACCCAGTACTTC.

The chain employs TRBV5-1 and TRBJ1-1, with no clear D. The CDR3 has 12 amino acids. The germline V and J ends were trimmed by 0 bases and 5 bases, with 5 bases remaining between them. Germline V CDR1 and CDR2: SGHRS, YFSETQ. CDR3 amino acids: CASSLEATEAFF. In nucleotides, the CDR3 is TGCGCCAGCAGCTTGGAGGCTACTGAAGCTTTCTTT.

The CDR3 reads CASRKGVGELFF. The DNA of the CDR3 is TGTGCCAGCAGAAAAGGGGTCGGGGAGCTGTTTTTT. The genes are TRBV12-3 or TRBV12-4 and TRBJ2-2; TRBD1 is a possible D gene (5 bases). V was trimmed by 6 bases and J by 7 bases, leaving 9 bases between them. The CDR3 has 12 residues.

In nucleotides, the CDR3 is TGTGCCACCAGTGATTTCAGGCTAGCGGGGACTAAACCGAACACCGGGGAGCTGTTTTTT. Encoded protein: CATSDFRLAGTKPNTGELFF. The chain uses TRBV24-1 and TRBJ2-2, with TRBD2 matching 9 bases. Trimming cost V 1 base and J 0 bases; bases outside gene matches: 11. CDR3 size: 20 residues. The germline CDR1 and CDR2 sequences are KGHDR and SFDVKD.

This clonotype has a handful of counts. This chain joins TRBV6-1 and TRBJ2-6; 8 bases are shared with TRBD1. V lost 6 bases and J lost 4; bases outside the gene matches: 8. The length of the CDR3 is 16 residues. Germline-derived CDR1 and CDR2 are MNHNS and SASEGT. The CDR3 loop is CASRGRQGLGANVLTF. The CDR3 DNA follows: TGTGCCAGCAGGGGAAGACAGGGGTTAGGGGCCAACGTCCTGACTTTC.

This chain uses TRBV7-2 with TRBJ1-2; no firm D call. The CDR3 is 15 residues long. Germline V gene data show CDR1 as SGHTA and CDR2 as FQGNSA. V lost 7 bases and J lost 1, with 16 bases in between. This CDR3 reads CASKLNVGNNYGYTF. The CDR3 nucleotides read TGTGCCAGCAAGCTTAATGTAGGGAATAACTATGGCTACACCTTC.

This clonotype was detected only a few times. This chain joins TRBV5-1 and TRBJ2-2; 8 positions match TRBD2. The CDR3 sequence is 15 residues long. The junction had 12 bases not matched to a gene; V was cut back by 5 bases and J by 9 bases. Germline CDR1 and CDR2: SGHRS and YFSETQ. The chain's CDR3 is CASSLFERESRELFF. The CDR3 DNA reads TGCGCCAGCAGTCTATTTGAGCGGGAGAGCCGGGAGCTGTTTTTT.

This clonotype was seen a few times. The gene calls are TRBV28 and TRBJ2-1; 10 nucleotides match TRBD2. CDR1 and CDR2 from the germline V gene are MDHEN and SYDVKM. The ends lost 1 base at V and 7 bases at J; junction bases unmatched: 4. The CDR3 length is 15 residues. CDR3 nucleotide sequence: TGTGCCAGCAGTTTATTGGGACTAGCGAATAATGAGCAGTTCTTC. This codes for CASSLLGLANNEQFF.

A few counts support this clonotype. The rearrangement joins TRBV28 to TRBJ1-3, with TRBD1 matching 8 bases. The CDR3 is made up of 13 amino acids. Trimming cost V 6 bases and J 7 bases; bases outside gene matches: 5. CDR1 and CDR2 from the germline V gene are MDHEN and SYDVKM. The chain's CDR3 is CASRRQGRNTIYF. Written as DNA, the CDR3 is TGTGCCAGCAGGCGACAGGGGAGGAACACCATATATTTT.

The chain employs TRBV5-1 and TRBJ2-2, with a possible D match to TRBD2 (5 bases). The CDR3 has 12 residues. Trimming took 4 bases from V and 7 from J, leaving 8 bases between them. Germline V gene data show CDR1 as SGHRS and CDR2 as YFSETQ. As DNA, the CDR3 is TGCGCCAGCAGCGAGGGCGACGGGGAGCTGTTTTTT. It translates to CASSEGDGELFF.

The chain combines TRBV7-9 with TRBJ2-7; D is possibly TRBD2 (6 bases). Germline V lookup: CDR1 SEHNR, CDR2 FQNEAQ (reference sequence). This CDR3 has 13 amino acids. V lost 7 bases, J lost 3 bases, and 13 bases lay in between. The CDR3 protein is CASTGTGGYEQYF. In DNA form, the CDR3 reads TGTGCCAGCACCGGGACTGGTGGCTACGAGCAGTACTTC.

The rearrangement links TRBV11-2 to TRBJ2-7; TRBD1 matches at 10 bases. This CDR3 is 18 amino acids long. CDR1 is SGHAT, CDR2 FQNNGV, per germline. J gave up 1 base and V 1 base, and 10 bases lay outside the gene matches. Here the CDR3 DNA reads TGTGCCAGCAGCTTAGGTAGCAGAGACAGGGGGCGATCCTACGAGCAGTACTTC. Translating gives CASSLGSRDRGRSYEQYF.

This rearrangement joins TRBV20-1 to TRBJ2-4; no definite D call. The germline V gene encodes CDR1 DFQATT and CDR2 SNEGSKA (reference sequence). The CDR3 has 13 residues. V gave up 1 base and J gave up 6 bases, with 10 bases separating them. CDR3 coding DNA: TGCAGTGCTAGAGGGCCCCTTTCAAACATTCAGTACTTC. Translating gives CSARGPLSNIQYF.

The rearrangement links TRBV25-1 to TRBJ2-5, with 8 bases aligning to TRBD2. The CDR3 is 13 amino acids. Trimming removed 6 bases from V and 5 bases from J; junction bases left unmatched: 5. Germline V gives CDR1 MGHDK, CDR2 SYGVNS. The CDR3: CASRGSGTETQYF. The CDR3 DNA is TGTGCCAGCAGAGGTAGCGGGACGGAGACCCAGTACTTC. The variable domain in full, completed from reference TRBV25-1 and TRBJ2-5, reads EADIYQTPRYLVIGTGKKITLECSQTMGHDKMYWYQQDPGMELHLIHYSYGVNSTEKGDLSSESTVSRIRTEHFPLTLESARPSHTSQYLCASRGSGTETQYFGPGTRLLVL.

This clonotype was counted once. The genes are TRBV25-1 and TRBJ2-1; D may be TRBD2 (6 bases). Germline assignment: CDR1 MGHDK and CDR2 SYGVNS. The CDR3 sequence is 15 residues long. The V and J ends lost 1 base and 3 bases respectively, with 10 bases between them. CDR3 sequence: CASSESSAVYNEQFF. The CDR3 DNA is TGTGCCAGCAGTGAATCTAGCGCAGTCTACAATGAGCAGTTCTTC. The entire variable domain, with the rest obtained from reference TRBV25-1 and TRBJ2-1, is as follows: EADIYQTPRYLVIGTGKKITLECSQTMGHDKMYWYQQDPGMELHLIHYSYGVNSTEKGDLSSESTVSRIRTEHFPLTLESARPSHTSQYLCASSESSAVYNEQFFGPGTRLTVL.

This clonotype was seen ten or more times. The chain carries TRBV9 and TRBJ1-1; 9 bases align to TRBD1. Germline lookup yields CDR1 SGDLS and CDR2 YYNGEE. The CDR3 covers 17 residues. The V segment lost 4 bases and the J segment 5 bases; nucleotides outside the gene matches: 15. The CDR3 region is CASSPSGQGMLRTEAFF. CDR3 DNA sequence: TGTGCCAGCAGCCCTTCGGGACAGGGTATGTTAAGAACTGAAGCTTTCTTT.

This clonotype was seen a few times. V is TRBV20-1 and J is TRBJ2-1, with 12 bases identical to TRBD2. With 4 bases clipped from V and 2 bases from J, the junction kept 6 bases outside the gene matches. Germline assignment: CDR1 DFQATT and CDR2 SNEGSKA (reference sequence). The CDR3 spans 16 residues. CDR3 residues: CSATVRLAGAYNEQFF. Here the CDR3 DNA reads TGCAGTGCTACCGTCCGACTAGCGGGAGCCTACAATGAGCAGTTCTTC.

This clonotype was found a few times. The V call is TRBV2, the J call TRBJ2-5; 8 bases agree with TRBD1. Germline-derived CDR1 and CDR2 are SNHLY and FYNNEI. There are 15 residues in the CDR3. The trim removed 2 bases at V and 4 bases at J, leaving 6 bases unmatched. CDR3 sequence: CASSELGTGGETQYF. The CDR3 DNA is TGTGCCAGCAGTGAATTGGGGACAGGAGGAGAGACCCAGTACTTC.

This clonotype was seen a few times. This chain uses TRBV5-1 with TRBJ2-3; the D gene is possibly TRBD1 (6 bases). The V and J ends lost 3 bases and 2 bases respectively, with 10 bases between them. There are 14 residues in the CDR3. Germline V gene sequence: CDR1 SGHRS, CDR2 YFSETQ. DNA for the CDR3: TGCGCCAGCAGCTCTGGACAGAACACAGATACGCAGTATTTT. Encoded protein: CASSSGQNTDTQYF.

Notes on this clonotype: It is likely a read error, because the conserved phenylalanine at the end of the CDR3 is missing. The limits of the CDR3 on the DNA are not certain, so only TCRdb's listed CDR3 is given. The V gene is TRBV7-8, the J gene TRBJ2-7. The CDR3 extends over 8 residues, inclusive of both ends. Germline-derived CDR1 and CDR2 are SGHVS and FQNEAQ. The CDR3 reads CASSLVRR.

This clonotype was detected a few times. The chain is built from TRBV10-3 and TRBJ2-6, with TRBD2 identical over 10 bases. From germline, CDR1 is ENHRY and CDR2 SYGVKD. The CDR3 sequence is 18 residues long. The junction had 6 bases not matched to a gene; V was cut back by 4 bases and J by 0 bases. For the CDR3, the DNA is TGTGCCATCAGTGCAGGACTAGCGGACTACTCTGGGGCCAACGTCCTGACTTTC. Protein sequence: CAISAGLADYSGANVLTF.

This clonotype has a handful of counts. The J gene is TRBJ1-1, the V gene TRBV5-5; TRBD1 agrees at 9 bases. Germline V gives CDR1 SGHKS, CDR2 YYEKEE (reference sequence). The CDR3 has 16 amino acids. J gave up 0 bases and V 3 bases, and 6 bases lay outside the gene matches. In nucleotides, the CDR3 is TGTGCCAGCAGCTCGACAGGGGGTGCCATGAACACTGAAGCTTTCTTT. Translated: CASSSTGGAMNTEAFF.